The 22 T cell receptor beta chains reported below all come from one sample, sequenced in a study of T cell changes during pregnancy in multiple sclerosis. Profiling relied on immunoSEQ multiplex PCR, and the TCRdb table lists in-frame clones only, not all of them. The top ten clones hold approximately 1.5% of a sample with some 110,000 clones, around 90% of them seen once. The sample here was peripheral blood, taken before pregnancy. These receptors were taken from a female donor with multiple sclerosis, enrolled in a pregnancy study.

This chain links TRBV7-6 with TRBJ2-3, with TRBD2 matching over 15 bases. Trimming removed 3 bases from V and 3 bases from J; junction bases left unmatched: 1. The CDR3 is 16 amino acids. Germline-derived CDR1 and CDR2 are SGHVS and FNYEAQ. This CDR3 is CASSLGTSGGTDTQYF. CDR3 in DNA: TGTGCCAGCAGCTTGGGGACTAGCGGGGGGACAGATACGCAGTATTTT.

The J gene is TRBJ2-2, the V gene TRBV9; D unclear. Germline lookup yields CDR1 SGDLS and CDR2 YYNGEE. The length of the CDR3 is 16 residues. Trimming took 3 bases from V and 2 from J, leaving 14 bases between them. The CDR3 nucleotides are TGTGCCAGCAGCGCCCAGGTTAAAAGCAACACCGGGGAGCTGTTTTTT. Translated: CASSAQVKSNTGELFF.

The rearrangement links TRBV9 to TRBJ1-5; D possibly corresponds to TRBD1 (5 bases). The CDR3 is 15 residues long. V shed 6 bases and J shed 0 bases, with 13 bases lying between them. From germline, CDR1 is SGDLS and CDR2 YYNGEE. The CDR3 reads CASTQGADSNQPQHF. DNA of the CDR3: TGTGCCAGCACCCAAGGGGCAGATAGCAATCAGCCCCAGCATTTT.

This clone showed up just a few times. This chain uses TRBV30 with TRBJ1-1; TRBD1 might be the D (5 bases). The germline CDR1 and CDR2 sequences are GTSNPN and SVGIG (reference sequence). Between the trimmed V and J ends, which lost 5 bases and 1 base, there was a span of 11 bases. The CDR3 covers 13 residues. The CDR3 region is CAWDTTGNTEAFF. As DNA, the CDR3 is TGTGCCTGGGACACTACAGGGAACACTGAAGCTTTCTTT.

This chain joins TRBV16 and TRBJ1-1, with D unresolved. This CDR3 has 15 amino acids. V shed 4 bases and J shed 0 bases, with 12 bases lying between them. Germline V lookup: CDR1 KGHSY, CDR2 FQNENV. This chain's CDR3 is CASSPRGDLNTEAFF. As DNA, the CDR3 is TGTGCCAGCAGCCCCCGCGGGGATCTGAACACTGAAGCTTTCTTT.

This CDR3 is CASSPQAGPDLITDTQYF. The CDR3 DNA reads TGTGCCAGCTCACCACAGGCAGGGCCTGACCTGATCACAGATACGCAGTATTTT. The chain joins TRBV18 to TRBJ2-3; D is possibly TRBD1 (5 bases). The germline V gene has CDR1 KGHSH and CDR2 LQKENI. The CDR3 runs to 18 residues. Trimming left V 1 base short and J 2 bases short, with 19 bases between.

As concerns this clone: The junction departs from germline at one end; a sequencing error may be responsible. The V call is TRBV7-7, the J call TRBJ2-2, with D possibly matching TRBD2 (5 bases). This CDR3 contains 14 residues. Per germline, CDR1 SSHAT and CDR2 FNYEAQ (reference sequence). CDR3 in DNA: TGTGCTAGCAGCTTGAGGGATAACACCGGGGAGCTGTTTTTT. Translated, it gives CASSLRDNTGELFF.

This chain uses TRBV4-1 with TRBJ2-3; D is unresolved. Trimming left V 0 bases short and J 0 bases short, with 13 bases between. The CDR3 runs 17 residues. Looked up from germline, CDR1 is MGHRA and CDR2 is YSYEKL. The CDR3 bases are TGCGCCAGCAGCCAAGATGTAGGCGGCCATAGCACAGATACGCAGTATTTT. Its translation: CASSQDVGGHSTDTQYF.

J is TRBJ1-3 and V is TRBV6-5, with D unresolved. Germline V gives CDR1 MNHEY, CDR2 SVGAGI. Trimming took off 6 bases at V and 4 bases at J, with 16 bases between the two ends. The CDR3 has 15 amino acids. The CDR3 sequence is CASRPGGSGGNTIYF. CDR3 DNA: TGTGCCAGCAGGCCTGGAGGCTCCGGAGGAAACACCATATATTTT.

CDR3 nucleotides: TGTGCCTGGAGCCTCGGGACAGGTAATCAGCCCCAGCATTTT. Protein product: CAWSLGTGNQPQHF. The J gene is TRBJ1-5, the V gene TRBV30; 8 nucleotides line up with TRBD1. This CDR3 region has 14 residues. Germline lookup yields CDR1 GTSNPN and CDR2 SVGIG (reference sequence). With 3 bases clipped from V and 4 bases from J, the junction kept 5 bases outside the gene matches.

The V call is TRBV11-2, the J call TRBJ2-3; D perhaps matches TRBD2 (5 bases). The CDR3 runs to 14 residues. Germline assignment: CDR1 SGHAT and CDR2 FQNNGV. V gave up 5 bases and J gave up 2 bases, with 11 bases separating them. As DNA, the CDR3 is TGTGCCAGCAGCCCATGGACTTACACAGATACGCAGTATTTT. Protein product: CASSPWTYTDTQYF. Combining the CDR3 with reference TRBV11-2 and TRBJ2-3 gives the whole variable domain EAGVAQSPRYKIIEKRQSVAFWCNPISGHATLYWYQQILGQGPKLLIQFQNNGVVDDSQLPKDRFSAERLKGVDSTLKIQPAKLEDSAVYLCASSPWTYTDTQYFGPGTRLTVL.

This clone came up once. CDR3 protein: CASSEGPGANTDTQYF. CDR3 bases: TGTGCCAGCAGTGAAGGACCAGGGGCCAACACAGATACGCAGTATTTT. The chain employs TRBV2 and TRBJ2-3; a possible D gene is TRBD1 (6 bases). Per germline, CDR1 SNHLY and CDR2 FYNNEI. The V gene lost 1 base and the J gene lost 2 bases, with 13 bases spanning the gap. The CDR3 sequence is 16 residues long.

This chain links TRBV7-9 with TRBJ1-2, with a weak D call TRBD1 (6 bases). The CDR3 has 15 residues. Trimming shortened V by 6 bases and J by 7 bases, and 21 bases separated the two germline ends. CDR1 SEHNR and CDR2 FQNEAQ come from the germline V gene (reference sequence). The DNA of the CDR3 is TGTGCCAGCAGTGACTCGGGCAGGGGAGTTTTTGGCTACACCTTC. It yields the protein CASSDSGRGVFGYTF. The full variable domain, its missing parts supplied by reference TRBV7-9 and TRBJ1-2, is DTGVSQNPRHKITKRGQNVTFRCDPISEHNRLYWYRQTLGQGPEFLTYFQNEAQLEKSRLLSDRFSAERPKGSFSTLEIQRTEQGDSAMYLCASSDSGRGVFGYTFGSGTRLTVV.

The V call is TRBV5-1, the J call TRBJ2-7, with a weak D call TRBD1 (5 bases). V gave up 2 bases and J gave up 1 base, with 13 bases separating them. The germline gives CDR1 SGHRS, CDR2 YFSETQ. This CDR3 comprises 15 residues. Here the CDR3 DNA reads TGCGCCAGCAGCTTACACGACAGAAAATCCTACGAGCAGTACTTC. Its protein is CASSLHDRKSYEQYF.

This rearrangement joins TRBV18 to TRBJ2-5; no firm D call. Gene TRBJ2-7 matches the end of the DNA better, so the J call may be wrong. This CDR3 has 13 residues. Germline CDR1 KGHSH, CDR2 LQKENI. The CDR3 nucleotides are TGTGCCAGCTCACCTTATAAGTCCTACGAGCAGTACTTC. Protein sequence: CASSPYKSYEQYF.

The CDR3 nucleotides read TGCAGCGTCACAGGGCTAGGAGTCTATGAGCAGTTCTTC. Amino acid sequence: CSVTGLGVYEQFF. The genes are TRBV29-1 and TRBJ2-1; tentatively, D is TRBD1 (6 bases). The CDR3 has 13 amino acids. The ends were cut back, 6 bases at V and 8 bases at J, with 17 bases in the middle. From germline, CDR1 is SQVTM and CDR2 ANQGSEA.

The genes are TRBV7-9 and TRBJ1-1, with TRBD1 matching over 8 bases. The CDR3 contains 18 residues. V dropped 1 base and J dropped 7; count of bases not matched to a gene: 17. Germline V gene sequence: CDR1 SEHNR, CDR2 FQNEAQ (reference sequence). The CDR3 DNA sequence: TGTGCCAGCAGCTTAGTTATGGTTGACAGGGGCGATCCGAATGAAGCTTTCTTT. It translates to CASSLVMVDRGDPNEAFF. The entire variable domain, with the rest obtained from reference TRBV7-9 and TRBJ1-1, is as follows: DTGVSQNPRHKITKRGQNVTFRCDPISEHNRLYWYRQTLGQGPEFLTYFQNEAQLEKSRLLSDRFSAERPKGSFSTLEIQRTEQGDSAMYLCASSLVMVDRGDPNEAFFGQGTRLTVV.

The chain has TRBV7-8 and TRBJ2-7, with a weak D call TRBD1 (6 bases). In germline, CDR1 is SGHVS, CDR2 FQNEAQ. Trimming shortened V by 5 bases and J by 4 bases, and 12 bases separated the two germline ends. The CDR3 is made up of 13 amino acids. Written as DNA, the CDR3 is TGTGCCAGCAGCCGTTACACAGGGTACGAGCAGTACTTC. Encoded protein: CASSRYTGYEQYF.

The chain combines TRBV14 with TRBJ1-6; tentative D call: TRBD1 (5 bases). Per the germline V gene, CDR1 is SGHDN and CDR2 is FVKESK. CDR3 length equals 16 residues. The V and J ends lost 4 bases and 7 bases respectively, with 17 bases between them. CDR3 nucleotide sequence: TGTGCCAGCAGCCTGCTGGGTAGGGGCCCGAATTCACCCCTCCACTTT. Protein product: CASSLLGRGPNSPLHF. Combining the CDR3 with reference TRBV14 and TRBJ1-6 gives the whole variable domain EAGVTQFPSHSVIEKGQTVTLRCDPISGHDNLYWYRRVMGKEIKFLLHFVKESKQDESGMPNNRFLAERTGGTYSTLKVQPAELEDSGVYFCASSLLGRGPNSPLHFGNGTRLTVT.

This rearrangement joins TRBV6-1 to TRBJ2-7, with 8 bases lining up with TRBD1. The CDR3 consists of 12 residues. V shed 6 bases and J 5 bases; nucleotides not matched to a gene: 3. Germline lookup yields CDR1 MNHNS and CDR2 SASEGT. The CDR3 loop is CASSRTGHEQYF. The CDR3 DNA is TGTGCCAGCAGCCGGACAGGGCACGAGCAGTACTTC.

The V gene is TRBV4-3, the J gene TRBJ2-1, with D tentatively TRBD1 (5 bases). The CDR3 runs 14 residues. From germline, CDR1 is LGHNA and CDR2 YSLEER. V lost 0 bases to trimming and J lost 12 bases, with 15 bases between them. The CDR3 coding sequence is TGCGCCAGCAGCCAAGAAGGCAGGGAAACTGTGCAGTTCTTC. Protein sequence: CASSQEGRETVQFF.

This sequence joins TRBV29-1 and TRBJ1-1, with 8 bases lining up with TRBD1. The CDR3 totals 16 residues. Per the germline V gene, CDR1 is SQVTM and CDR2 is ANQGSEA. V lost 2 bases, J lost 3 bases, and 11 bases stayed unmatched. CDR3 residues: CSVESAGGALDTEAFF. In nucleotides, the CDR3 is TGCAGCGTTGAATCGGCAGGGGGCGCCTTAGACACTGAAGCTTTCTTT.